This is a list of T cell receptor beta chains from one sample in a study of T cells in Graves' hyperthyroidism and ophthalmopathy. One entry per CDR3 protein results from TCRdb running MiXCR on the multiplex PCR reads. Among hundreds of thousands of distinct CDR3 sequences, approximately 15% were seen once, and the ten largest hold 5.8%. Specimen: blood. The receptor set was obtained from a woman aged 25 to 45 with Graves' hyperthyroidism that later progressed to Graves' ophthalmopathy. The CDR3 runs from the conserved cysteine through the conserved F or W. A D gene is named only where the DNA matches it firmly. A row's size may be missing; if present it is once, few, many or a size class.

j_call d_call clone_size v_call cdr3_aa cdr3_nt
TRBJ1-5 - many TRBV12-3/TRBV12-4 CASSLELSNQPQHF TGTGCCAGCAGTTTAGAACTGAGCAATCAGCCCCAGCATTTT
TRBJ2-1 - many TRBV12-3/TRBV12-4 CASSVGGGLYYNEQFF TGTGCCAGCAGCGTTGGCGGCGGACTCTACTACAATGAGCAGTTCTTC
TRBJ2-7 TRBD1 few TRBV10-1 CASSDPGTGAYEQYF TGCGCCAGCAGTGATCCCGGGACAGGAGCCTACGAGCAGTACTTC
TRBJ1-2 TRBD1 many TRBV14 CASSQVNRGKGYTF TGTGCCAGCAGCCAAGTGAACAGGGGCAAGGGCTACACCTTC
TRBJ2-7 TRBD2 few TRBV30 CAWTSGHSYEQYF TGTGCCTGGACTAGCGGACACTCCTACGAGCAGTACTTC
TRBJ1-5 - many TRBV20-1 CSASGLNQPQHF TGCAGTGCTAGCGGCCTTAATCAGCCCCAGCATTTT
TRBJ2-7 TRBD2 - TRBV28 CASSLWGGAYEQYF TGTGCCAGCAGTTTATGGGGGGGGGCCTACGAGCAGTACTTC
TRBJ1-1 - many TRBV2 CASSDDETEAFF TGTGCCAGCAGTGATGATGAGACTGAAGCTTTCTTT
TRBJ2-7 TRBD2 - TRBV7-8 CASSLDRGRINEQYF TGTGCCAGCAGCTTAGATCGCGGGAGGATAAACGAGCAGTACTTC
TRBJ2-6 TRBD2 few TRBV19 CASSIRGGQSSVGANVLTF TGTGCCAGTAGTATAAGGGGAGGGCAGTCCTCGGTCGGGGCCAACGTCCTGACTTTC
TRBJ1-1 TRBD1 many TRBV7-2 CASSSPRQGNTEAFF TGTGCCAGCAGCTCACCGAGACAGGGGAACACTGAAGCTTTCTTT
TRBJ1-1 - - TRBV6-1 CASRVLCRAFF TGTGCCAGCAGGGTTCTTTGTCGTGCTTTCTTT
TRBJ2-1 TRBD1 many TRBV20-1 CCWTGAYNEQFF TGCTGCTGGACAGGGGCCTACAATGAGCAGTTCTTC
TRBJ2-1 - many TRBV24-1 CATSDAYNEQFF TGTGCCACCAGTGATGCGTACAATGAGCAGTTCTTC
TRBJ2-7 - many TRBV6-1 CASSPPAALYEQYF TGTGCCAGCAGCCCCCCAGCAGCGCTCTACGAGCAGTACTTC